The sequence of this T cell receptor beta chain was determined in a study of cytomegalovirus exposure and HLA in healthy donors (dated 2017 in TCRdb). Regarding the research as a whole: According to a later analysis, the 100 to 150 validation repertoires were produced on the same platform as the roughly 700 repertoires of the first cohort. The study was designed to test whether signatures of past pathogen exposure could be identified by cataloging public T cell receptors. Besides the first cohort of approximately 670 subjects, a separate validation cohort made up of 90 to 150 different subjects was used. To predict cytomegalovirus infection status, the study combined high-throughput TCR immunosequencing, statistical association of individual TCRs with disease status, and machine learning. Points the paper makes about the study in general: A few of the identified cytomegalovirus-associated TCR beta chains were confirmed in vitro to be specific for cytomegalovirus antigens. It was suggested by the authors that the approach could potentially be generalized to other disease states and immunological phenotypes. Cytomegalovirus status was reported to be diagnosed by the classifier with high specificity and sensitivity in both the original and validation cohorts. A total of 164 TCR beta chains were listed by the study as associated with cytomegalovirus. A later analysis had no HLA typing for the validation cohort, so co-occurrence there was scored across all 130 or so repertoires. Subsequent analysis determined that TCRs grouped into clusters in the first cohort also showed a tendency toward co-occurrence across the 90 to 150 validation repertoires, and approximately 94% of cluster scores exceeded 0. Most TCR sequences were seen in very few donors, while some public TCRs were found in many individuals.

As regards this clone: This receptor's antigen is unknown. Per-base qualities were not stored, and no clone one base away is much larger.

The CDR3 covers 14 residues, taking in both the cysteine and the phenylalanine. The entry retains the CDR3 DNA only, 42 bases that are in frame from base 1. For this chain, trimming is 5 bases at the V end and 2 bases at the J end, and the number of junction bases without a gene match is 2. According to the germline V gene, CDR1 reads MNHEY and CDR2 reads SVGAGI. Libraries were made using the immunoSEQ multiplex PCR assay. Regarding the original processing steps: A statistical classification framework was developed to diagnose cytomegalovirus status using the catalog of TCR beta chain sequences. TCRdb limited this immuneACCESS table to in-frame rearrangements with V and J called. A share of clones is missing; checked studies link under half to unresolved V genes, and the rest is unexplained. That table gives V, J and clone size, and the DNA gave D and trimming. Within this sample are 150,000 to 160,000 clones, with around 84% of them counted one time only. Approximately 2.2% of the sample lies in the top ten.

The donors belonged to the validation cohort of over a hundred subjects, which was separate from the roughly 680-subject first cohort. Sequencing was carried out using PBMCs. The sequence joins TRBV6-5 to TRBJ2-7, and TRBD1 aligns with 11 junction nucleotides. The receptor was derived from a human donor in good health. The nucleotides read TGTGCCAGCAGTCCGGGACAGGGGGCCTACGAGCAGTACTTC. Its translation reads: CASSPGQGAYEQYF.